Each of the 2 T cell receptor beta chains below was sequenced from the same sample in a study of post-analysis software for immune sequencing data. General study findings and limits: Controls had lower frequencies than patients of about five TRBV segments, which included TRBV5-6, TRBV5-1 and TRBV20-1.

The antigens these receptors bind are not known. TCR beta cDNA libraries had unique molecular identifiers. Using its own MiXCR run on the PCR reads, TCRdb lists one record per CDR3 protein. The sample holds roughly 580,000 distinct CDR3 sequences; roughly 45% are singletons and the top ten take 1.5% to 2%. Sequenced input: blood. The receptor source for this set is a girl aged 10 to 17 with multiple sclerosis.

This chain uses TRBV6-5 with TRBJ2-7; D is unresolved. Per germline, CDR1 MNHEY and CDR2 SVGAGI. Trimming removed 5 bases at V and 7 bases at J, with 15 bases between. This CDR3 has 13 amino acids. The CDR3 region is CASSRPGPGEQYF. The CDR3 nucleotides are TGTGCCAGCAGTAGACCGGGCCCTGGGGAGCAGTACTTC.

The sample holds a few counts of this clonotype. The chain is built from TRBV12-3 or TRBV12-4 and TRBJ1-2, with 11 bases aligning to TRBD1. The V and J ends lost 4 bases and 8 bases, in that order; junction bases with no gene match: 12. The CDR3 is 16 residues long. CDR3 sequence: CASSSLRDRGYYGYTF. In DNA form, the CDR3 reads TGTGCCAGCAGTTCACTCCGGGACAGGGGGTATTACGGCTACACCTTC.